This TCR beta chain was captured by sequencing in a study of T cells after yellow fever vaccination. For the study at large: The authors prepared low-cell-number fractions using SMART-Seq v4 Ultra Low Input.

Study outcomes and limitations: The secondary response was weaker but peaked faster, day 5 versus 15.

Notes on this clonotype: Its target is unknown.

TCRdb analysed the 5' RACE reads with MiXCR anew, one entry per CDR3 protein. Among about 130,000 distinct CDR3 sequences listed, about 8.2% were seen once. The CDR3 covers 13 residues. CDR1 MNHEY and CDR2 SMNVEV come from the germline V gene (reference sequence). Trimming took 7 bases from V and 7 from J, leaving 13 bases between them. This specimen was CD8+ T cells sorted from PBMCs, taken on the day of the yellow fever booster vaccination. This sequence joins TRBV27 and TRBJ2-2; possibly TRBD2 for D (6 bases). This receptor was identified in a man between 18 and 35 years old who received the YFV17D yellow fever vaccine. The CDR3 region has the DNA TGTGCCAGCACCCTGGGGGGTGGCGGGGAGCTGTTTTTT. Encoded protein: CASTLGGGGELFF.